The next 2 T cell receptor beta chains were all read from a single sample in a study of OX40 agonist ivuxolimab in advanced cancers. The protocol was immunoSEQ multiplex PCR, while the TCRdb copy is restricted to in-frame clones and leaves out a portion. The sample consists of 45,000 or so clones, approximately 86% of them appearing once. Material: CD4+ or CD8+ T cells sorted from blood, obtained in a trial of the OX40 agonist ivuxolimab. The source is an adult with an advanced solid tumor such as melanoma, head and neck, liver or kidney cancer.

The chain is built from TRBV10-2 and TRBJ1-1, with D hard to call. The CDR3 sequence is 13 residues long. Trimming left V 5 bases short and J 1 base short, with 8 bases between. Germline CDR1 is WSHSY and CDR2 is SAAADI. The CDR3 DNA is TGCGCCAGCAGTTACGGTCAGAACACTGAAGCTTTCTTT. Translated, it gives CASSYGQNTEAFF.

The J gene is TRBJ1-1, the V gene TRBV4-3; 8 bases are a match to TRBD1. The CDR3 loop spans 16 amino acids. After removal of 0 bases from V and 2 bases from J, the junction contained 5 bases not matched to a gene. Germline CDR1 and CDR2: LGHNA and YSLEER. The CDR3 region has the DNA TGCGCCAGCAGCCAAGATTGGACAGGGAGTAACACTGAAGCTTTCTTT. It is translated as CASSQDWTGSNTEAFF.